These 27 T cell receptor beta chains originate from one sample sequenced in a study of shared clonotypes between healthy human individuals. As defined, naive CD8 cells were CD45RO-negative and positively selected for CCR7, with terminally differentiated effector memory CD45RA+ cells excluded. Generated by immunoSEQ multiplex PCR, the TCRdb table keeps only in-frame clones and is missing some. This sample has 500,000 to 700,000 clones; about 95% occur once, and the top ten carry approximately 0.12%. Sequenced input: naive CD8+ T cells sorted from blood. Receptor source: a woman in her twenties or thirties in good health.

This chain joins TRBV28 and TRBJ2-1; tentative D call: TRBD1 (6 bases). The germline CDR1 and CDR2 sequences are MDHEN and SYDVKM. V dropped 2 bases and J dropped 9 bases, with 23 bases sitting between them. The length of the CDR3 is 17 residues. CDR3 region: CASSLMGAGVFTGEQFF. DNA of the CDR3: TGTGCCAGCAGTTTAATGGGCGCAGGGGTATTCACGGGTGAGCAGTTCTTC.

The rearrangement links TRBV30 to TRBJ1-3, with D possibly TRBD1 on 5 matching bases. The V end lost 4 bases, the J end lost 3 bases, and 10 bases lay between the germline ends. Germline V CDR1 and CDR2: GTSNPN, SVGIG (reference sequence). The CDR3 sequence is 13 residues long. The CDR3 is CAWMGGGGNTIYF. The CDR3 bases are TGTGCCTGGATGGGGGGGGGTGGAAACACCATATATTTT.

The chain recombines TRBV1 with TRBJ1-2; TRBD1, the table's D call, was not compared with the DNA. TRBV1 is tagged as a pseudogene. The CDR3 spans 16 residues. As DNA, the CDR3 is TGCACCAGCAGCCGAAGAGGGCTCCCAGGGGGCTGTGGCTACACCTTC. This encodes CTSSRRGLPGGCGYTF.

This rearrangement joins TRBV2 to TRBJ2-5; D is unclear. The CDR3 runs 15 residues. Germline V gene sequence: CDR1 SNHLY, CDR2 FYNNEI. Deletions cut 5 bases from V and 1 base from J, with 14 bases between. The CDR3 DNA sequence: TGTGCCAGCAGTCTGGACGGGCACTTCCAAGAGACCCAGTACTTC. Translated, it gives CASSLDGHFQETQYF.

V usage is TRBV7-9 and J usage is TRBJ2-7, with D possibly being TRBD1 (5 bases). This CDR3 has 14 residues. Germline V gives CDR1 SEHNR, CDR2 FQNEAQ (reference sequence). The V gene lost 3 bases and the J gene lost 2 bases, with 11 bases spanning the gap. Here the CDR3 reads CASSLVQVPYEQYF. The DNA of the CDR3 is TGTGCCAGCAGCTTGGTACAGGTTCCCTACGAGCAGTACTTC.

CDR3 sequence reads: CASSPNPGEAFF. The DNA for the CDR3 is TGTGCCAGCAGCCCCAATCCCGGTGAAGCTTTCTTT. The rearrangement joins TRBV11-2 to TRBJ1-1; no clear D. V lost 5 bases and J 7 bases, leaving 11 bases between the germline ends. This CDR3 is built from 12 residues. The germline CDR1 and CDR2 sequences are SGHAT and FQNNGV.

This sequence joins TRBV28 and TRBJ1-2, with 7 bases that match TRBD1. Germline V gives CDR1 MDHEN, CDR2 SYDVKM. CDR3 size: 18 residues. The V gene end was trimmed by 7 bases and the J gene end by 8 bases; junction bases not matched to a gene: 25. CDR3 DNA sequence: TGTGCCAGCAATACCCCCCAGTTGAGGCACAGGGGCGCGGGGGGCTACACCTTC. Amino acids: CASNTPQLRHRGAGGYTF.

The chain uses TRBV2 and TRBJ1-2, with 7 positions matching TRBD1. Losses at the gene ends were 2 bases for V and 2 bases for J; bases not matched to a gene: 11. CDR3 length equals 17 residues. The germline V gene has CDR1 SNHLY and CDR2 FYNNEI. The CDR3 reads CASSEIPRTGVNYGYTF. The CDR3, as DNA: TGTGCCAGCAGTGAAATTCCCCGAACAGGGGTCAACTATGGCTACACCTTC. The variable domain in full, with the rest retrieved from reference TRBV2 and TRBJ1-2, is EPEVTQTPSHQVTQMGQEVILRCVPISNHLYFYWYRQILGQKVEFLVSFYNNEISEKSEIFDDQFSVERPDGSNFTLKIRSTKLEDSAMYFCASSEIPRTGVNYGYTFGSGTRLTVV.

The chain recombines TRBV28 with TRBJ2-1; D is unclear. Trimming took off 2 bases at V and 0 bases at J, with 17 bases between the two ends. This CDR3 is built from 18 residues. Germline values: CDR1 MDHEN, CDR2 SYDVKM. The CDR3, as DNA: TGTGCCAGCAGTTTAGCGGCTTGGGCGGAGAGCTCCTACAATGAGCAGTTCTTC. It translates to CASSLAAWAESSYNEQFF. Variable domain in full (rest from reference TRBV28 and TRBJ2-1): DVKVTQSSRYLVKRTGEKVFLECVQDMDHENMFWYRQDPGLGLRLIYFSYDVKMKEKGDIPEGYSVSREKKERFSLILESASTNQTSMYLCASSLAAWAESSYNEQFFGPGTRLTVL.

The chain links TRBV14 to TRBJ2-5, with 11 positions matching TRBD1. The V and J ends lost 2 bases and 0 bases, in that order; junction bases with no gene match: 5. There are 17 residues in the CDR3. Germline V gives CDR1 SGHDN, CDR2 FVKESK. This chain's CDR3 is CASSQRGTGGYQETQYF. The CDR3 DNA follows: TGTGCCAGCAGCCAAAGGGGGACAGGGGGGTACCAAGAGACCCAGTACTTC.

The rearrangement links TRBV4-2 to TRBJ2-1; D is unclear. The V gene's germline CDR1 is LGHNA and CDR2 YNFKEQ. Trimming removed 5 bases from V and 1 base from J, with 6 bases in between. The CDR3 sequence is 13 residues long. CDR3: CASSGLSYNEQFF. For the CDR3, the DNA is TGTGCCAGCAGCGGTCTTTCCTACAATGAGCAGTTCTTC.

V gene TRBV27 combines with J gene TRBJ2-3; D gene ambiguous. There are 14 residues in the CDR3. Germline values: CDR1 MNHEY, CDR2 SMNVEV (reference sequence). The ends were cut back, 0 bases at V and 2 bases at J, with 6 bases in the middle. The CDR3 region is CASSLSALTDTQYF. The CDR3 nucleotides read TGTGCCAGCAGTTTATCGGCACTCACAGATACGCAGTATTTT.

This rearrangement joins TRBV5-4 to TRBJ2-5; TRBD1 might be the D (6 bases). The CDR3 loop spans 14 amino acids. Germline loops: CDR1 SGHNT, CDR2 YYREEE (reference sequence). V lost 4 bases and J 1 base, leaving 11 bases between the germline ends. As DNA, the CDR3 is TGTGCCAGCAGCGTCGACAGGTCCCAAGAGACCCAGTACTTC. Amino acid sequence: CASSVDRSQETQYF.

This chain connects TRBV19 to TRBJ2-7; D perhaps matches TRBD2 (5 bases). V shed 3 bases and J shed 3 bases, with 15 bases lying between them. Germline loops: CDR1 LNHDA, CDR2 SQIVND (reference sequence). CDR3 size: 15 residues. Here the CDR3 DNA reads TGTGCCAGTAGTATTACCCAGGACTGGATCTACGAGCAGTACTTC. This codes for CASSITQDWIYEQYF.

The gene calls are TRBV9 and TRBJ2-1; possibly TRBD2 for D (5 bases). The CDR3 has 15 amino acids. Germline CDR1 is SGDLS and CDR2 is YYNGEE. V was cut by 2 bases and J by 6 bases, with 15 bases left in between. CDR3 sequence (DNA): TGTGCCAGCAGCGTCCGGGGATCAACGGGCAATGAGCAGTTCTTC. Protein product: CASSVRGSTGNEQFF.

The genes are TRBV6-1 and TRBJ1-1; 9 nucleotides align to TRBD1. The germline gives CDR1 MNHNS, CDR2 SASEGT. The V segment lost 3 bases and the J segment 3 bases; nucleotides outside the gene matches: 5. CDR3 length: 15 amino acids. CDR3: CASSDYRGLDTEAFF. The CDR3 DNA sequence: TGTGCCAGCAGTGATTACAGGGGGCTGGACACTGAAGCTTTCTTT.

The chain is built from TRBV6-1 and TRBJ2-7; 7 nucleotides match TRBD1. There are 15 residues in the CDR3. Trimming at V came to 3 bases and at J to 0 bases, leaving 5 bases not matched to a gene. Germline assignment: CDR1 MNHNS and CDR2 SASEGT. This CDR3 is CASSELGGLSYEQYF. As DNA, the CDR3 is TGTGCCAGCAGTGAGCTAGGGGGCCTCTCCTACGAGCAGTACTTC.

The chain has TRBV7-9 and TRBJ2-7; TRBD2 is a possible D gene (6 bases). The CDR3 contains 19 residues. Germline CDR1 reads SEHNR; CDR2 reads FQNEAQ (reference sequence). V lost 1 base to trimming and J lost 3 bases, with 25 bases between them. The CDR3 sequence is CASSLGGTYPPLPYYEQYF. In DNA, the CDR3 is TGTGCCAGCAGCTTAGGGGGGACTTACCCCCCTCTACCCTACTACGAGCAGTACTTC.

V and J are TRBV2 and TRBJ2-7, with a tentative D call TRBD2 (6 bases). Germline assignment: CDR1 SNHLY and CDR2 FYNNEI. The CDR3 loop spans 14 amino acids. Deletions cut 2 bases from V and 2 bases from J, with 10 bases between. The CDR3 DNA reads TGTGCCAGCAGTGAACCGGCGGGGACCTACGAGCAGTACTTC. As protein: CASSEPAGTYEQYF.

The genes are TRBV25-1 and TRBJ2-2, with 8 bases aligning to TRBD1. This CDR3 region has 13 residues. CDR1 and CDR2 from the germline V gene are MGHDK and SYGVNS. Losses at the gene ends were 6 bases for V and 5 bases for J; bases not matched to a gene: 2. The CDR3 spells CASRDRGTGELFF. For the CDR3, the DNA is TGTGCCAGCAGAGACAGGGGAACCGGGGAGCTGTTTTTT.

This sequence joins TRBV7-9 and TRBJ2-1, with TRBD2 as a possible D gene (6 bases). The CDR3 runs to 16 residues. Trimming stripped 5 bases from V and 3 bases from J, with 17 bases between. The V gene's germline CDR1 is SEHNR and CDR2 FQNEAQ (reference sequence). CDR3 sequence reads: CASSPLTGALYNEQFF. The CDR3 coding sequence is TGTGCCAGCAGCCCCCTTACGGGAGCGCTCTACAATGAGCAGTTCTTC.

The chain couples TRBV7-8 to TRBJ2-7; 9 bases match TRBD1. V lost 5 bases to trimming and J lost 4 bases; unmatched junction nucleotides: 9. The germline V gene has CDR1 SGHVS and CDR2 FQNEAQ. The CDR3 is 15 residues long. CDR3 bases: TGTGCCAGCAGCGAAGAAGGGACAGGGTGGTACGAGCAGTACTTC. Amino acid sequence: CASSEEGTGWYEQYF.

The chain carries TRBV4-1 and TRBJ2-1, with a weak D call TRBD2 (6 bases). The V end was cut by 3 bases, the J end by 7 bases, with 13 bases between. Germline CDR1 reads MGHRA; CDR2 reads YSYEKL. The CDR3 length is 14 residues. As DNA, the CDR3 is TGCGCCAGCAGCCAGAGACTAGAATGGAATGAGCAGTTCTTC. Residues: CASSQRLEWNEQFF.

CDR3: CASSQNRQGRSGGYTF. In DNA, the CDR3 is TGCGCCAGCAGCCAAAATAGACAGGGCCGTAGCGGTGGCTACACCTTC. The chain is built from TRBV4-1 and TRBJ1-2; TRBD1 agrees at 7 bases. With V trimmed by 2 bases and J by 7 bases, 13 bases remained unmatched. This CDR3 region has 16 residues. Germline CDR1 MGHRA, CDR2 YSYEKL.

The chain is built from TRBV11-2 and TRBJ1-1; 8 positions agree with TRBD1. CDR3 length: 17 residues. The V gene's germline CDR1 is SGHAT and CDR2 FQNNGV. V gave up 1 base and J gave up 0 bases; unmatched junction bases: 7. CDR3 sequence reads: CASSLGPGQALNTEAFF. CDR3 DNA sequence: TGTGCCAGCAGCTTAGGGCCGGGACAGGCCCTGAACACTGAAGCTTTCTTT. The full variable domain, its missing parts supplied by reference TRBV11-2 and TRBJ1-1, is EAGVAQSPRYKIIEKRQSVAFWCNPISGHATLYWYQQILGQGPKLLIQFQNNGVVDDSQLPKDRFSAERLKGVDSTLKIQPAKLEDSAVYLCASSLGPGQALNTEAFFGQGTRLTVV.

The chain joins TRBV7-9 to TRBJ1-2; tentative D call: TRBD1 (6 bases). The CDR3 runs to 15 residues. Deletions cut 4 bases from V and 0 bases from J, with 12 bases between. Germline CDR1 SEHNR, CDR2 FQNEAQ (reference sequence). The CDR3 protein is CASSSDSGANYGYTF. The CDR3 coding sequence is TGTGCCAGCAGCTCGGACAGTGGAGCTAACTATGGCTACACCTTC.

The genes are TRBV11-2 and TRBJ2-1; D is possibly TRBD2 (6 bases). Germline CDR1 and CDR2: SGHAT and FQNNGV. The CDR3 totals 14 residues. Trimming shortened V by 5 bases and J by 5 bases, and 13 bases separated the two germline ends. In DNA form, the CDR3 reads TGTGCCAGCAGCCCACCGGGACTCCACAATGAGCAGTTCTTC. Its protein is CASSPPGLHNEQFF.